This is a list of T cell receptor beta chains from one sample in a study of early T cells in non-severe SARS-CoV-2 infection. TCRdb processed the 5' RACE reads anew with MiXCR; each CDR3 protein has one entry. This sample carries nearly 60,000 distinct CDR3 sequences, about 13% of them seen once, and the ten largest clones take about 9.7%. Material for sequencing was whole blood. The source is an adult who was a healthcare worker with PCR-confirmed SARS-CoV-2 infection or an uninfected control (not recorded which). Each CDR3 is given with its conserved first and last residue. The D gene is left open where the match is weak. A clone size is listed for some rows: how often the clone was seen (once, few, many), or a class if it is expanded.

J gene: TRBJ2-3; D gene: NA; V gene: TRBV6-1; clone size: NA; CDR3 DNA: TGTGCCAGCAGTGAAAGGGGGAGGGACACGCAGTATTTT; CDR3 protein: CASSERGRDTQYF
J gene: TRBJ2-3; D gene: TRBD1; V gene: TRBV24-1; clone size: many; CDR3 DNA: TGTGCCACCAGTGATATGCGACAGGGAACAGATACGCAGTATTTT; CDR3 protein: CATSDMRQGTDTQYF
J gene: TRBJ1-6; D gene: TRBD1; V gene: TRBV7-8; clone size: many; CDR3 DNA: TGTGCCAGTTCAGACAGGGAAAATTCACCCCTCCACTTT; CDR3 protein: CASSDRENSPLHF
J gene: TRBJ2-4; D gene: NA; V gene: TRBV7-2; clone size: many; CDR3 DNA: TGTGCCAGCAGCTTAGATCGACGCAGGGGAAACATTCAGTACTTC; CDR3 protein: CASSLDRRRGNIQYF
J gene: TRBJ2-1; D gene: NA; V gene: TRBV4-3; clone size: NA; CDR3 DNA: TGCGCCAGCAGCCAAGAAGGGGTCCTCGGTTCGCTCTATGAGCAGTTCTTC; CDR3 protein: CASSQEGVLGSLYEQFF
J gene: TRBJ2-3; D gene: TRBD2; V gene: TRBV5-1; clone size: many; CDR3 DNA: TGCGCCAGCAGCCCCCGGACTAGCGGGAGGGCCCCAGATACGCAGTATTTT; CDR3 protein: CASSPRTSGRAPDTQYF
J gene: TRBJ1-2; D gene: NA; V gene: TRBV11-2; clone size: many; CDR3 DNA: TGTGCCAGCAGCCTTACGGCGACTAACTATGGCTACACCTTC; CDR3 protein: CASSLTATNYGYTF
J gene: TRBJ2-1; D gene: TRBD2; V gene: TRBV7-9; clone size: NA; CDR3 DNA: TGTGCCAGCAGCTTATGGCTAGCGGGGGGTGCCGCCTACAATGAGCAGTTCTTC; CDR3 protein: CASSLWLAGGAAYNEQFF
J gene: TRBJ2-7; D gene: TRBD2; V gene: TRBV7-8; clone size: many; CDR3 DNA: TGTGCCAGCAGCTTACAACGGACTAGCGGGAGTAAATACGAGCAGTACTTC; CDR3 protein: CASSLQRTSGSKYEQYF
J gene: TRBJ2-1; D gene: TRBD1; V gene: TRBV27; clone size: few; CDR3 DNA: TGTGCCAGCAGTTCAGGGCCGACCAGGGGGACCCTCTACAATGAGCAGTTCTTC; CDR3 protein: CASSSGPTRGTLYNEQFF
J gene: TRBJ2-1; D gene: TRBD2; V gene: TRBV29-1; clone size: few; CDR3 DNA: TGCAGCGTTGATGCCGGGACTAGCCTAATGATCGAGCAGTTCTTC; CDR3 protein: CSVDAGTSLMIEQFF
J gene: TRBJ1-2; D gene: TRBD1; V gene: TRBV19; clone size: many; CDR3 DNA: TGTGCCAGTGGACAGGGAAGCTATGGCTACACCTTC; CDR3 protein: CASGQGSYGYTF
J gene: TRBJ1-6; D gene: NA; V gene: TRBV7-6; clone size: few; CDR3 DNA: TGTGCCAGCAGCTTAAGCCAGGATAATTCACCCCTCCACTTT; CDR3 protein: CASSLSQDNSPLHF
J gene: TRBJ2-3; D gene: TRBD2; V gene: TRBV9; clone size: few; CDR3 DNA: TGTGCCAGCAGCGTACGACTAGCGGCCACAGATACGCAGTATTTT; CDR3 protein: CASSVRLAATDTQYF
J gene: TRBJ2-3; D gene: NA; V gene: TRBV15; clone size: many; CDR3 DNA: TGTGCCACCAGCACCCCGGGGCGGATTAGCACAGATACGCAGTATTTT; CDR3 protein: CATSTPGRISTDTQYF
J gene: TRBJ2-3; D gene: TRBD1; V gene: TRBV7-7; clone size: NA; CDR3 DNA: TGTGCTAGCAGCTTATCGGGCAGGGGGATAGATACGCAGTATTTT; CDR3 protein: CASSLSGRGIDTQYF
J gene: TRBJ1-2; D gene: TRBD1; V gene: TRBV7-8; clone size: many; CDR3 DNA: TGTGCCAGCAGGGGGGTCGGACAGGTCTCCGTGGGCTACACCTTC; CDR3 protein: CASRGVGQVSVGYTF
J gene: TRBJ1-1; D gene: NA; V gene: TRBV20-1; clone size: few; CDR3 DNA: TGCAGTGCTAGAGACCCCTCCCAGGGTATGGCTTTCTTT; CDR3 protein: CSARDPSQGMAFF
J gene: TRBJ2-7; D gene: NA; V gene: TRBV6-1; clone size: NA; CDR3 DNA: TGTGCCAGCCTCGAAGAGAACGAGCAGTACTTC; CDR3 protein: CASLEENEQYF
J gene: TRBJ2-7; D gene: TRBD1; V gene: TRBV27; clone size: NA; CDR3 DNA: TGTGCCAGCAGTATTGGGACAGGAGCATTCGAGCAGTACTTC; CDR3 protein: CASSIGTGAFEQYF
J gene: TRBJ1-4; D gene: TRBD1; V gene: TRBV7-6; clone size: NA; CDR3 DNA: TGTGCCAGCAGGGGGGACAGCGGGGAAAAACTGTTTTTT; CDR3 protein: CASRGDSGEKLFF
J gene: TRBJ1-1; D gene: NA; V gene: TRBV12-3/TRBV12-4; clone size: few; CDR3 DNA: TGTGCCAGCAGTTTAACCCGGGGTTCCAACACTGAAGCTTTCTTT; CDR3 protein: CASSLTRGSNTEAFF
J gene: TRBJ2-5; D gene: NA; V gene: TRBV25-1; clone size: many; CDR3 DNA: TGTGCCAGCAGTGAAGAGACCCAGTACTTC; CDR3 protein: CASSEETQYF
J gene: TRBJ1-1; D gene: TRBD1; V gene: TRBV27; clone size: many; CDR3 DNA: TGTGCCAGCAGTTTAAGACAGGGTTGGGAAGCTTTCTTT; CDR3 protein: CASSLRQGWEAFF